These 9 T cell receptor beta chains came from one sample sequenced in a study of blood T cells in healthy people across ages. Then a second PCR, running roughly 7 to 11 cycles, was carried out with a sample-barcoded 5' primer and a J-beta primer mix. TCRdb recomputed calls from the 5' RACE reads with MiXCR, one row per CDR3 protein. The sample contains 380,000 or so distinct CDR3 sequences, roughly half of which appear only once. The sequencing input was blood. Receptors were obtained from a man in his sixties in good health.

The chain links TRBV13 to TRBJ2-5; D unresolved. Trimming took 2 bases from V and 11 from J, leaving 15 bases between them. The CDR3 runs to 13 residues. Germline V lookup: CDR1 PRHDT, CDR2 FYEKMQ (reference sequence). CDR3 loop: CASSLFTLNEQYF. Here the CDR3 DNA reads TGTGCCAGCAGCTTATTTACCTTAAATGAGCAGTACTTC.

This clonotype was seen more than once but under ten times. V is TRBV2 and J is TRBJ2-7, with D unclear. V gave up 7 bases and J gave up 4 bases, with 17 bases separating them. Germline CDR1 and CDR2: SNHLY and FYNNEI. The CDR3 is 14 amino acids. The CDR3 here is CASNQAPSSYEQYF. DNA for the CDR3: TGTGCCAGCAACCAGGCCCCTTCTTCTTACGAGCAGTACTTC.

Details on this clonotype: This sequence may be a read error, since a much larger clone differs from it by one base. The rearrangement joins TRBV18 to TRBJ2-7; 11 nucleotides line up with TRBD2. The CDR3 extends over 15 amino acids. Germline CDR1 is KGHSH and CDR2 is LQKENI. With 6 bases clipped from V and 7 bases from J, the junction kept 11 bases outside the gene matches. CDR3 DNA: TGTGCCAGCTCCCGGAGGACTAGCGGGTACAATGAGCAGTACTTC. Its translation: CASSRRTSGYNEQYF.

V is TRBV6-2 or TRBV6-3 and J is TRBJ1-1; 7 bases fit TRBD1. The CDR3 is 15 residues long. The germline gives CDR1 MNHEY, CDR2 SVGEGT. The V segment lost 7 bases and the J segment 1 base; nucleotides outside the gene matches: 9. CDR3 nucleotide sequence: TGTGCCAGCACGCTCCGAGGGACAGCGAACACTGAAGCTTTCTTT. This encodes CASTLRGTANTEAFF.

V and J are TRBV20-1 and TRBJ2-5; 7 bases are a match to TRBD2. CDR3 size: 15 residues. Germline CDR1 is DFQATT and CDR2 is SNEGSKA (reference sequence). Trimming cost V 1 base and J 11 bases; bases outside gene matches: 16. CDR3 bases: TGCAGTGCTAGAGGCAGGCCTCAGGCCGGACTAGAGCAGTACTTC. As protein: CSARGRPQAGLEQYF.

This clonotype was seen more than once but under ten times. J is TRBJ2-3 and V is TRBV12-5; maybe TRBD2 (6 bases). Trimming removed 4 bases at V and 4 bases at J, with 9 bases between. The CDR3 has 13 amino acids. Per germline, CDR1 LGHNT and CDR2 FRNRAP. The CDR3 DNA reads TGTGCTAGTGGTTGGGACTCCGCAGATACGCAGTATTTT. This gives the protein CASGWDSADTQYF.

In its sample, this clonotype was seen many times. The rearrangement uses TRBV29-1 and TRBJ1-2; possibly TRBD1 for D (5 bases). The CDR3 runs 12 residues. Looked up from germline, CDR1 is SQVTM and CDR2 is ANQGSEA. Trimming shortened V by 5 bases and J by 8 bases, and 15 bases separated the two germline ends. The CDR3 DNA follows: TGCAGCGTTCCCTGGGGACTATGGGGCTACACCTTC. It yields the protein CSVPWGLWGYTF.

This sequence joins TRBV12-3 or TRBV12-4 and TRBJ2-3, with no clear D. The CDR3 length is 13 residues. Trimming removed 5 bases from V and 2 bases from J, with 8 bases in between. Here the CDR3 reads CASSRRHTDTQYF. CDR3 coding DNA: TGTGCCAGCAGTCGCCGACACACAGATACGCAGTATTTT.

The chain recombines TRBV14 with TRBJ2-3, with 14 bases fitting TRBD2. The CDR3 is 14 amino acids. Germline V gives CDR1 SGHDN, CDR2 FVKESK. V was clipped by 1 base and J by 12 bases; unmatched bases: 3. Here the CDR3 reads CASSQGGLAGDQYF. Here the CDR3 DNA reads TGTGCCAGCAGCCAAGGGGGACTAGCGGGAGATCAGTATTTT.